This TCR beta chain comes out of a study of technical replicates of blood from a handful of donors. The sample holds a few counts of this clone. Trimming removed 7 bases from V and 1 base from J, with 11 bases in between. Germline lookup yields CDR1 SGHNT and CDR2 YYREEE (reference sequence). This CDR3 has 13 residues. Clones were read by immunoSEQ multiplex PCR, and TCRdb kept only the in-frame ones, dropping some. The repertoire holds around 76,000 clones, with around 90% as singletons. The chain employs TRBV5-4 and TRBJ1-1, with no clear D. Sequencing input: T cells isolated from PBMCs. The TCR sequence derives from a human donor in good health. The CDR3 protein is CASLISGNTEAFF. DNA of the CDR3: TGTGCCAGCCTGATTTCAGGGAACACTGAAGCTTTCTTT.